The 3 T cell receptor beta chains in this list originate from one sample, sequenced in a study of regulatory T cells in long-lasting Graves disease. Time point noted: newly diagnosed GD, antithyroid drugs for less than 3 months. The TCR library used RNA extracted from PBMCs. Libraries of TCR beta came from iRepertoire HTBI primers plus Arm-PCR of CDR3 regions. TCRdb re-called the multiplex PCR reads through MiXCR, storing one row per CDR3 protein. The sample gives approximately 350,000 distinct CDR3 sequences, around 16% of which show up once; about 19% is in the top ten. These data were also filed under a second study, of T cells in Graves' hyperthyroidism and ophthalmopathy.

The sequenced sample was peripheral blood mononuclear cells (PBMCs), obtained at new diagnosis, from a patient treated with antithyroid drugs. These TCRs come from a woman younger than 35 with Graves disease.

V gene TRBV11-2 combines with J gene TRBJ2-5; 12 nucleotides match TRBD1. Trimming at V came to 7 bases and at J to 5 bases, leaving 11 bases not matched to a gene. The CDR3 sequence is 16 residues long. Germline V gene lookup returns CDR1 SGHAT and CDR2 FQNNGV. The CDR3 loop reads CASTSGQGATGETQYF. DNA for the CDR3: TGTGCCAGCACCTCGGGACAGGGGGCAACTGGGGAGACCCAGTACTTC.

This clonotype was counted only a few times. The chain has TRBV5-1 and TRBJ1-2; 9 bases align to TRBD1. The CDR3 runs to 12 residues. The V segment lost 6 bases and the J segment 8 bases; nucleotides outside the gene matches: 5. The germline gives CDR1 SGHRS, CDR2 YFSETQ. The chain's CDR3 is CASTPGQGGYTF. The CDR3 DNA follows: TGCGCCAGCACTCCGGGACAGGGCGGCTACACCTTC.

This clonotype was seen many times. This chain links TRBV7-9 with TRBJ2-1; D unresolved. Germline CDR1 and CDR2: SEHNR and FQNEAQ (reference sequence). The CDR3 loop spans 19 amino acids. V was shortened by 1 base and J by 0 bases, with 19 bases between the two germline ends. The CDR3 reads CASSLVFGWGKGSYNEQFF. The CDR3 nucleotides are TGTGCCAGCAGCTTAGTCTTCGGGTGGGGTAAGGGCTCCTACAATGAGCAGTTCTTC.